This T cell receptor (beta chain) was sequenced for a study of T cells in Graves' hyperthyroidism and ophthalmopathy. Study results and caveats: Ophthalmopathy was model-predicted a median around 6.1 months pre-onset. Expanded thyroid clonotypes (above 0.001) were mostly also found in blood.

This clonotype has a handful of counts. Antigen specificity is unknown. Patients showing uncontrolled infection, other autoimmune disease, pregnancy or lactation were ineligible. Per germline, CDR1 LNHDA and CDR2 SQIVND (reference sequence). CDR3 length: 15 amino acids. V gave up 7 bases and J gave up 4 bases, with 17 bases separating them. Amplified TCR beta CDR3 regions came from RNA transcripts. The HTBI primer set served for first-round RT-PCR of the TCR CDR3. TCRdb redid the calling of the multiplex PCR reads with MiXCR, one entry per CDR3 protein. The table lists about 400,000 distinct CDR3 sequences, 15% of them singletons.

The chain recombines TRBV19 with TRBJ2-1; D ambiguous. Sequencing used blood. This clonotype was sampled from a woman between 55 and 75 years old with Graves' ophthalmopathy. CDR3 loop: CASMAKVPYYNEQFF. CDR3 DNA: TGTGCCAGTATGGCTAAGGTCCCCTATTACAATGAGCAGTTCTTC.